Each of the 21 T cell receptor beta chains below was sequenced from the same sample in a study of cytomegalovirus exposure and HLA in healthy donors. Amplification used 60 Vbeta primers and 13 Jbeta primers. Profiled with immunoSEQ multiplex PCR; TCRdb holds only in-frame clones, not every one. Its clone listing holds 65,000 to 85,000 clones. Sequencing input: PBMCs. These receptors originate from a woman aged 60 to 75 in good health and CMV-seronegative.

The rearrangement joins TRBV6-5 to TRBJ2-5, with TRBD1 as a possible D gene (6 bases). The last part of the DNA fits TRBJ2-7 better; the J call may be wrong. CDR3 length: 14 residues. The V gene's germline CDR1 is MNHEY and CDR2 SVGAGI. DNA of the CDR3: TGTGCCAGCCGTGCTGGGGGCTGGTCCTACGAGCAGTACTTC. Amino acids: CASRAGGWSYEQYF.

This chain's CDR3 is CSGAGSGNTIYF. The CDR3 nucleotides read TGCAGCGGGGCAGGTTCTGGAAACACCATATATTTT. This chain uses TRBV29-1 with TRBJ1-3; D unresolved. Germline V gene sequence: CDR1 SQVTM, CDR2 ANQGSEA. The CDR3 is made up of 12 amino acids. V was pared by 7 bases and J by 1 base, with 8 bases between.

The rearrangement links TRBV5-1 to TRBJ2-7; 7 bases are shared with TRBD1. The CDR3 consists of 12 residues. Trimming cost V 0 bases and J 6 bases; bases outside gene matches: 0. The germline CDR1 and CDR2 sequences are SGHRS and YFSETQ. The CDR3 DNA is TGCGCCAGCAGCTTGGACAGGGGCGAGCAGTACTTC. Translation: CASSLDRGEQYF.

V is TRBV5-4 and J is TRBJ2-5; 9 positions match TRBD1. The trim removed 4 bases at V and 0 bases at J, leaving 4 bases unmatched. The germline CDR1 and CDR2 sequences are SGHNT and YYREEE (reference sequence). The CDR3 extends over 15 amino acids. In DNA form, the CDR3 reads TGTGCCAGCAGCCCGTGGACAGGGGACCAAGAGACCCAGTACTTC. It codes for CASSPWTGDQETQYF.

This chain joins TRBV29-1 and TRBJ2-6; TRBD1 is a possible D gene (5 bases). This CDR3 comprises 14 residues. The germline CDR1 and CDR2 sequences are SQVTM and ANQGSEA. V was cut by 4 bases and J by 1 base, with 8 bases left in between. As DNA, the CDR3 is TGCAGCGTTGCCAGGGATTCTGGGGCCAACGTCCTGACTTTC. Protein sequence: CSVARDSGANVLTF.

The chain couples TRBV18 to TRBJ1-5, with 8 bases matching TRBD1. The CDR3 is made up of 15 amino acids. Per the germline V gene, CDR1 is KGHSH and CDR2 is LQKENI. Trimming at V came to 0 bases and at J to 6 bases, leaving 4 bases not matched to a gene. The CDR3 reads CASSPPDRAGQPQHF. CDR3 DNA sequence: TGTGCCAGCTCACCACCGGACAGGGCAGGTCAGCCCCAGCATTTT.

This chain uses TRBV5-1 with TRBJ2-3, with 9 bases that match TRBD1. Germline V gives CDR1 SGHRS, CDR2 YFSETQ. V gave up 0 bases and J gave up 5 bases; unmatched junction bases: 7. The CDR3 loop spans 16 amino acids. The CDR3 nucleotides read TGCGCCAGCAGCTTGGACGGACAGGGGCAAGGAGATACGCAGTATTTT. Protein sequence: CASSLDGQGQGDTQYF. Variable domain in full (rest from reference TRBV5-1 and TRBJ2-3): KAGVTQTPRYLIKTRGQQVTLSCSPISGHRSVSWYQQTPGQGLQFLFEYFSETQRNKGNFPGRFSGRQFSNSRSEMNVSTLELGDSALYLCASSLDGQGQGDTQYFGPGTRLTVL.

The V and J genes are TRBV19 and TRBJ2-5, with 9 bases identical to TRBD1. Unmatched junction bases numbered 7, after V lost 5 bases and J lost 3 bases. The CDR3 spans 15 residues. Germline V gene data show CDR1 as LNHDA and CDR2 as SQIVND (reference sequence). CDR3 DNA: TGTGCCAGTAGTTTACAGGGGGCCACCGAAGAGACCCAGTACTTC. Amino acids: CASSLQGATEETQYF. The full variable domain, rest sourced from reference TRBV19 and TRBJ2-5, is DGGITQSPKYLFRKEGQNVTLSCEQNLNHDAMYWYRQDPGQGLRLIYYSQIVNDFQKGDIAEGYSVSREKKESFPLTVTSAQKNPTAFYLCASSLQGATEETQYFGPGTRLLVL.

This chain joins TRBV6-1 and TRBJ1-5, with 8 bases that match TRBD1. The CDR3 totals 16 residues. CDR1 is MNHNS and CDR2 is SASEGT in the germline V gene. J gave up 7 bases and V 2 bases, and 10 bases lay outside the gene matches. The CDR3 loop is CASSEPTGQGGQPQHF. The CDR3 region has the DNA TGTGCCAGCAGTGAACCAACCGGACAGGGCGGCCAGCCCCAGCATTTT.

V usage is TRBV19 and J usage is TRBJ2-1; D possibly corresponds to TRBD2 (5 bases). This CDR3 has 15 residues. Germline assignment: CDR1 LNHDA and CDR2 SQIVND (reference sequence). V lost 1 base to trimming and J lost 10 bases, with 17 bases between them. CDR3 coding DNA: TGTGCCAGTAGTATAGGCCCTCTACTAGGCCCCGAGCAGTTCTTC. As protein: CASSIGPLLGPEQFF. Together with reference TRBV19 and TRBJ2-1, the CDR3 gives the full variable domain: DGGITQSPKYLFRKEGQNVTLSCEQNLNHDAMYWYRQDPGQGLRLIYYSQIVNDFQKGDIAEGYSVSREKKESFPLTVTSAQKNPTAFYLCASSIGPLLGPEQFFGPGTRLTVL.

The chain employs TRBV14 and TRBJ2-3; D gene unclear. V lost 4 bases and J 5 bases, leaving 4 bases between the germline ends. The CDR3 totals 11 residues. Per the germline V gene, CDR1 is SGHDN and CDR2 is FVKESK. CDR3 region: CASSLRDTQYF. The CDR3 bases are TGTGCCAGCAGCCTTCGAGATACGCAGTATTTT.

V is TRBV6-1 and J is TRBJ2-1, with 12 nucleotides matching TRBD2. The CDR3 extends over 15 amino acids. Trimming removed 6 bases from V and 8 bases from J; junction bases left unmatched: 8. Germline loops: CDR1 MNHNS, CDR2 SASEGT. The CDR3 spells CASRPGLAGRDEQFF. The CDR3 DNA follows: TGTGCCAGCAGACCCGGACTAGCGGGAAGGGATGAGCAGTTCTTC.

The CDR3: CASSVATYEQYF. The CDR3 DNA reads TGTGCCAGCAGTGTAGCGACCTACGAGCAGTACTTC. This chain links TRBV28 with TRBJ2-7, with D tentatively TRBD2 (5 bases). Germline V gene data show CDR1 as MDHEN and CDR2 as SYDVKM. Trimming stripped 5 bases from V and 2 bases from J, with 7 bases between. CDR3 length: 12 amino acids.

The chain combines TRBV10-2 with TRBJ1-5, with 10 bases lining up with TRBD1. Germline assignment: CDR1 WSHSY and CDR2 SAAADI. This CDR3 spans 14 amino acids. With V trimmed by 8 bases and J by 7 bases, 8 bases remained unmatched. The CDR3 reads CASAFGDRGQPQHF. CDR3 nucleotide sequence: TGCGCCAGCGCCTTCGGGGACAGGGGCCAGCCCCAGCATTTT.

CDR3 in amino acids: CASSIGVGGARQETQYF. In DNA form, the CDR3 reads TGTGCCAGTAGTATCGGGGTAGGGGGGGCGCGACAAGAGACCCAGTACTTC. The chain uses TRBV19 and TRBJ2-5; D is perhaps TRBD2 (7 bases). The CDR3 consists of 17 residues. Germline V lookup: CDR1 LNHDA, CDR2 SQIVND (reference sequence). Between the trimmed V and J ends, which lost 3 bases and 2 bases, there was a span of 19 bases.

The rearrangement joins TRBV5-6 to TRBJ2-5; 7 bases are shared with TRBD1. The length of the CDR3 is 14 residues. Trimming at V came to 4 bases and at J to 4 bases, leaving 7 bases not matched to a gene. Germline V lookup: CDR1 SGHDT, CDR2 YYEEEE. The CDR3 coding sequence is TGTGCCAGCAGCGTCACAGGGGTCCGAGAGACCCAGTACTTC. Its protein is CASSVTGVRETQYF.

CDR3 DNA: TGTGCCAGCTCGGCGACAGGCTGGAGGGCCAACGTCCTGACTTTC. This sequence encodes CASSATGWRANVLTF. This chain uses TRBV18 with TRBJ2-6, with D possibly TRBD1 on 6 matching bases. V lost 6 bases to trimming and J lost 5 bases, with 14 bases between them. Germline loops: CDR1 KGHSH, CDR2 LQKENI. The CDR3 covers 15 residues.

The chain uses TRBV10-3 and TRBJ1-6; 11 bases fit TRBD1. V shed 7 bases, J shed 5 bases, and the junction held 4 bases outside the gene matches. CDR1 and CDR2 from the germline V gene are ENHRY and SYGVKD. The CDR3 loop spans 15 amino acids. The chain's CDR3 is CAITPGQGDNSPLHF. The DNA for the CDR3 is TGTGCCATCACACCGGGACAGGGGGATAATTCACCCCTCCACTTT.

The J gene is TRBJ2-3, the V gene TRBV6-6; 8 bases are a match to TRBD1. Germline assignment: CDR1 MNHNY and CDR2 SVGAGI (reference sequence). The length of the CDR3 is 13 residues. The V and J ends lost 8 bases and 6 bases, in that order; junction bases with no gene match: 7. CDR3 in amino acids: CASGDRRYDTQYF. Written as DNA, the CDR3 is TGTGCCAGCGGGGACAGGAGGTACGATACGCAGTATTTT.

The V gene is TRBV7-3, the J gene TRBJ2-2; a weak D match, TRBD2 (6 bases). The CDR3 is 14 amino acids. Trimming took 5 bases from V and 5 from J, leaving 12 bases between them. Germline V CDR1 and CDR2: SGHTA, FQGTGA. CDR3 nucleotides: TGTGCCAGCAGCGCGACTAGACAGACCGGGGAGCTGTTTTTT. Amino acid sequence: CASSATRQTGELFF.

This chain links TRBV19 with TRBJ1-2; TRBD1 matches at 8 bases. From germline, CDR1 is LNHDA and CDR2 SQIVND (reference sequence). V was clipped by 4 bases and J by 4 bases; unmatched bases: 5. CDR3 length: 14 residues. The CDR3 DNA is TGTGCCAGTAGTAGAGGACAGGGCGGCTATGGCTACACCTTC. Protein: CASSRGQGGYGYTF.